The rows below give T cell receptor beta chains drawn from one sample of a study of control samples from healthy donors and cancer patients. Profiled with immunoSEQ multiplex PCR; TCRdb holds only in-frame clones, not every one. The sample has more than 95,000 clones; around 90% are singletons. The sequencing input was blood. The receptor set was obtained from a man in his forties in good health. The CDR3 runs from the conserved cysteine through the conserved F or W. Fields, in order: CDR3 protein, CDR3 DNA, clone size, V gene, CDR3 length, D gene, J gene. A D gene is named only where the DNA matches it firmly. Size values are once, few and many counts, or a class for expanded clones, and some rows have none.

CDR3 protein: CASSSAGGLGVLDEQYF; CDR3 DNA: TGTGCCAGCAGCTCGGCAGGGGGACTTGGGGTCTTAGACGAGCAGTACTTC; clone size: once; V gene: TRBV5-6; CDR3 length: 17; D gene: NA; J gene: TRBJ2-7
CDR3 protein: CASSFQTGETEAFF; CDR3 DNA: TGCGCCAGCAGCTTCCAAACAGGGGAGACTGAAGCTTTCTTT; clone size: NA; V gene: TRBV5-1; CDR3 length: 14; D gene: TRBD1; J gene: TRBJ1-1
CDR3 protein: CASSFGGEAGQPQHF; CDR3 DNA: TGTGCCAGCAGCTTTGGGGGGGAGGCTGGACAGCCCCAGCATTTT; clone size: NA; V gene: TRBV7-2; CDR3 length: 15; D gene: NA; J gene: TRBJ1-5
CDR3 protein: CSVGGIGNTIYF; CDR3 DNA: TGCAGCGTTGGAGGGATAGGAAACACCATATATTTT; clone size: once; V gene: TRBV29-1; CDR3 length: 12; D gene: NA; J gene: TRBJ1-3
CDR3 protein: CASSYWITGAYEQYF; CDR3 DNA: TGTGCCAGCAGTTACTGGATTACAGGGGCCTACGAGCAGTACTTC; clone size: NA; V gene: TRBV6-5; CDR3 length: 15; D gene: TRBD1; J gene: TRBJ2-7
CDR3 protein: CASSVAGGSQETQYF; CDR3 DNA: TGTGCCAGCAGCGTAGCGGGGGGGAGCCAAGAGACCCAGTACTTC; clone size: NA; V gene: TRBV9; CDR3 length: 15; D gene: TRBD2; J gene: TRBJ2-5
CDR3 protein: CAWREGRANTEAFF; CDR3 DNA: TGTGCCTGGAGGGAGGGCAGGGCGAACACTGAAGCTTTCTTT; clone size: NA; V gene: TRBV30; CDR3 length: 14; D gene: NA; J gene: TRBJ1-1
CDR3 protein: CASSRTGFFGNTIYF; CDR3 DNA: TGTGCCAGCAGCCGAACAGGATTCTTCGGAAACACCATATATTTT; clone size: NA; V gene: TRBV7-9; CDR3 length: 15; D gene: NA; J gene: TRBJ1-3
CDR3 protein: CASSQWGALGGELFF; CDR3 DNA: TGTGCCAGCAGCCAATGGGGGGCGCTGGGCGGGGAGCTGTTTTTT; clone size: once; V gene: TRBV14; CDR3 length: 15; D gene: NA; J gene: TRBJ2-2
CDR3 protein: CATSGSRPTDTQYF; CDR3 DNA: TGTGCCACCAGTGGTAGCAGGCCCACAGATACGCAGTATTTT; clone size: NA; V gene: TRBV24-1; CDR3 length: 14; D gene: NA; J gene: TRBJ2-3
CDR3 protein: CASSPPRTGNTEAFF; CDR3 DNA: TGTGCCAGCTCACCACCGAGGACGGGGAACACTGAAGCTTTCTTT; clone size: NA; V gene: TRBV18; CDR3 length: 15; D gene: NA; J gene: TRBJ1-1
CDR3 protein: CASSSQGGYTDTQYF; CDR3 DNA: TGTGCCAGCAGCTCCCAAGGGGGTTACACAGATACGCAGTATTTT; clone size: NA; V gene: TRBV7-9; CDR3 length: 15; D gene: NA; J gene: TRBJ2-3
CDR3 protein: CASSQDRGGYEQYF; CDR3 DNA: TGTGCCAGCAGCCAAGATCGAGGAGGTTACGAGCAGTACTTC; clone size: once; V gene: TRBV3-1/TRBV3-2; CDR3 length: 14; D gene: NA; J gene: TRBJ2-7
CDR3 protein: CASSLAGTSQETQYF; CDR3 DNA: TGTGCCAGCAGCTTAGCCGGGACTTCCCAAGAGACCCAGTACTTC; clone size: NA; V gene: TRBV11-3; CDR3 length: 15; D gene: NA; J gene: TRBJ2-5
CDR3 protein: CASSRTASNQPQHF; CDR3 DNA: TGTGCCAGCAGCCGGACAGCTAGCAATCAGCCCCAGCATTTT; clone size: NA; V gene: TRBV3-1/TRBV3-2; CDR3 length: 14; D gene: NA; J gene: TRBJ1-5
CDR3 protein: CASSYEEGASGNTIYF; CDR3 DNA: TGTGCCAGCAGTTACGAGGAGGGGGCTTCTGGAAACACCATATATTTT; clone size: NA; V gene: TRBV6-6; CDR3 length: 16; D gene: TRBD1; J gene: TRBJ1-3
CDR3 protein: CASSSLTSGDVTQYF; CDR3 DNA: TGTGCCAGCAGTTCCTTGACTAGCGGGGATGTGACCCAGTACTTC; clone size: NA; V gene: TRBV5-4; CDR3 length: 15; D gene: TRBD2; J gene: TRBJ2-5
CDR3 protein: CASSLPGMNTEAFF; CDR3 DNA: TGTGCCAGCAGTCTTCCGGGAATGAACACTGAAGCTTTCTTT; clone size: few; V gene: TRBV6-2/TRBV6-3; CDR3 length: 14; D gene: NA; J gene: TRBJ1-1
CDR3 protein: CASSPAPGYGYTF; CDR3 DNA: TGTGCCAGTAGCCCAGCCCCAGGCTATGGCTACACCTTC; clone size: NA; V gene: TRBV19; CDR3 length: 13; D gene: NA; J gene: TRBJ1-2
CDR3 protein: CASSVKRLAVYNEQFF; CDR3 DNA: TGTGCCAGCAGCGTAAAGAGACTAGCGGTCTACAATGAGCAGTTCTTC; clone size: NA; V gene: TRBV9; CDR3 length: 16; D gene: TRBD2; J gene: TRBJ2-1
CDR3 protein: CASSPFRGTGVSDTQYF; CDR3 DNA: TGTGCCAGCAGCCCGTTTCGAGGGACAGGAGTATCAGATACGCAGTATTTT; clone size: NA; V gene: TRBV3-1/TRBV3-2; CDR3 length: 17; D gene: TRBD1; J gene: TRBJ2-3
CDR3 protein: CASSLPGLYGYTF; CDR3 DNA: TGTGCCAGCAGCCTCCCGGGCCTTTATGGCTACACCTTC; clone size: NA; V gene: TRBV5-4; CDR3 length: 13; D gene: NA; J gene: TRBJ1-2
CDR3 protein: CASSPGQARTDTQYF; CDR3 DNA: TGCGCCAGCAGCCCGGGACAGGCCCGCACAGATACGCAGTATTTT; clone size: NA; V gene: TRBV5-1; CDR3 length: 15; D gene: TRBD1; J gene: TRBJ2-3
CDR3 protein: CASSWDRGYGNTIYF; CDR3 DNA: TGTGCCAGCAGTTGGGACAGGGGTTATGGAAACACCATATATTTT; clone size: NA; V gene: TRBV6-5; CDR3 length: 15; D gene: TRBD1; J gene: TRBJ1-3
CDR3 protein: CASSLERSGGTDTQYF; CDR3 DNA: TGTGCCAGCAGCTTAGAGCGGTCCGGGGGCACAGATACGCAGTATTTT; clone size: NA; V gene: TRBV13; CDR3 length: 16; D gene: NA; J gene: TRBJ2-3
CDR3 protein: CASSLGSRENSPLHF; CDR3 DNA: TGTGCCAGCAGCTTGGGCAGTCGGGAAAATTCACCCCTCCACTTT; clone size: NA; V gene: TRBV5-6; CDR3 length: 15; D gene: NA; J gene: TRBJ1-6
CDR3 protein: CSVVIQGAIGGYTF; CDR3 DNA: TGCAGCGTAGTCATACAGGGGGCGATTGGTGGCTACACCTTC; clone size: NA; V gene: TRBV29-1; CDR3 length: 14; D gene: TRBD1; J gene: TRBJ1-2
CDR3 protein: CASSSSYPGEGTF; CDR3 DNA: TGTGCCAGCAGCTCCTCTTACCCCGGGGAGGGCACCTTC; clone size: NA; V gene: TRBV11-2; CDR3 length: 13; D gene: NA; J gene: TRBJ1-2
CDR3 protein: CASSPIQSGTQYF; CDR3 DNA: TGTGCCAGCAGTCCTATCCAAAGCGGCACCCAGTACTTC; clone size: NA; V gene: TRBV27; CDR3 length: 13; D gene: NA; J gene: TRBJ2-5
CDR3 protein: CASSLAWWDSNYEQYF; CDR3 DNA: TGTGCCAGCAGCCTCGCCTGGTGGGACAGCAATTACGAGCAGTACTTC; clone size: NA; V gene: TRBV11-3; CDR3 length: 16; D gene: TRBD1; J gene: TRBJ2-7
CDR3 protein: CASSDTGNQPQHF; CDR3 DNA: TGTGCCAGCAGTGACACAGGGAATCAGCCCCAGCATTTT; clone size: few; V gene: TRBV6-6; CDR3 length: 13; D gene: NA; J gene: TRBJ1-5
CDR3 protein: CASSLGGHNFYGYTF; CDR3 DNA: TGTGCCAGCAGCTTAGGGGGACATAACTTCTATGGCTACACCTTC; clone size: NA; V gene: TRBV11-2; CDR3 length: 15; D gene: NA; J gene: TRBJ1-2
CDR3 protein: CASSAGQGEGNGELFF; CDR3 DNA: TGTGCCAGCAGCGCGGGACAGGGCGAGGGTAACGGGGAGCTGTTTTTT; clone size: NA; V gene: TRBV9; CDR3 length: 16; D gene: TRBD1; J gene: TRBJ2-2
CDR3 protein: CASRGGASYNEQFF; CDR3 DNA: TGTGCCAGCAGAGGAGGGGCCTCCTACAATGAGCAGTTCTTC; clone size: NA; V gene: TRBV27; CDR3 length: 14; D gene: NA; J gene: TRBJ2-1
CDR3 protein: CASSLGRNNYGYTF; CDR3 DNA: TGTGCCAGCAGCTTGGGGAGAAACAACTATGGCTACACCTTC; clone size: NA; V gene: TRBV7-9; CDR3 length: 14; D gene: NA; J gene: TRBJ1-2
CDR3 protein: CASSLDSYGYTF; CDR3 DNA: TGTGCCAGCAGCTTAGACAGCTATGGCTACACCTTC; clone size: NA; V gene: TRBV7-8; CDR3 length: 12; D gene: NA; J gene: TRBJ1-2
CDR3 protein: CATSDPGRSSYEQYF; CDR3 DNA: TGTGCCACCAGTGATCCAGGCAGGTCTTCCTACGAGCAGTACTTC; clone size: NA; V gene: TRBV24-1; CDR3 length: 15; D gene: NA; J gene: TRBJ2-7
CDR3 protein: CASSGGLSLDSPLHF; CDR3 DNA: TGTGCCAGCAGCGGTGGACTGAGCTTGGATTCACCCCTCCACTTT; clone size: NA; V gene: TRBV5-6; CDR3 length: 15; D gene: NA; J gene: TRBJ1-6
CDR3 protein: CASSSDRVPGNTIYF; CDR3 DNA: TGTGCCAGCAGTTCTGACAGGGTTCCTGGAAACACCATATATTTT; clone size: many; V gene: TRBV5-8; CDR3 length: 15; D gene: TRBD1; J gene: TRBJ1-3
CDR3 protein: CASSPPGDQPQHF; CDR3 DNA: TGTGCCAGCTCACCACCGGGGGATCAGCCCCAGCATTTT; clone size: NA; V gene: TRBV18; CDR3 length: 13; D gene: NA; J gene: TRBJ1-5
CDR3 protein: CASSAPTEQYF; CDR3 DNA: TGTGCCAGCAGCGCCCCGACCGAGCAGTACTTC; clone size: NA; V gene: TRBV3-1/TRBV3-2; CDR3 length: 11; D gene: NA; J gene: TRBJ2-7
CDR3 protein: CASSLVAGNTEAFF; CDR3 DNA: TGCGCCAGCAGCTTGGTAGCGGGTAACACTGAAGCTTTCTTT; clone size: NA; V gene: TRBV5-1; CDR3 length: 14; D gene: NA; J gene: TRBJ1-1
CDR3 protein: CASSSLSWGEGRTTEAFF; CDR3 DNA: TGTGCCAGCAGTAGTTTATCGTGGGGGGAGGGGAGAACAACTGAAGCTTTCTTT; clone size: NA; V gene: TRBV27; CDR3 length: 18; D gene: NA; J gene: TRBJ1-1
CDR3 protein: CASSPSGGSAQYF; CDR3 DNA: TGTGCCAGCAGTCCTAGCGGGGGGTCGGCCCAGTACTTC; clone size: NA; V gene: TRBV25-1; CDR3 length: 13; D gene: TRBD2; J gene: TRBJ2-5
CDR3 protein: CASSQDPHTGGDNEQFF; CDR3 DNA: TGCGCCAGCAGCCAGGATCCCCATACCGGGGGGGACAATGAGCAGTTCTTC; clone size: NA; V gene: TRBV4-3; CDR3 length: 17; D gene: TRBD2; J gene: TRBJ2-1
CDR3 protein: CASSLTGTGNEKLFF; CDR3 DNA: TGCGCCAGCAGCTTGACCGGGACAGGGAATGAAAAACTGTTTTTT; clone size: NA; V gene: TRBV5-1; CDR3 length: 15; D gene: TRBD1; J gene: TRBJ1-4
CDR3 protein: CASSLMGGRSTDTQYF; CDR3 DNA: TGTGCCAGCAGCTTGATGGGGGGGCGTAGCACAGATACGCAGTATTTT; clone size: NA; V gene: TRBV5-8; CDR3 length: 16; D gene: NA; J gene: TRBJ2-3
CDR3 protein: CSVDLGAGKTQYF; CDR3 DNA: TGCAGCGTTGATCTTGGGGCAGGGAAGACCCAGTACTTC; clone size: NA; V gene: TRBV29-1; CDR3 length: 13; D gene: NA; J gene: TRBJ2-5
CDR3 protein: CASSLEGGRQPQHF; CDR3 DNA: TGTGCCAGCAGCTTAGAAGGGGGCCGGCAGCCCCAGCATTTT; clone size: NA; V gene: TRBV7-9; CDR3 length: 14; D gene: TRBD1; J gene: TRBJ1-5